The 4 T cell receptor beta chains below come from one sample, sequenced in a study of blood T cell repertoires in COVID-19 (dated by TCRdb to 2020 to 2021). Receptor libraries were prepared by the immunoSEQ multiplex PCR assay. TCRdb's version of the immuneACCESS table is confined to in-frame rearrangements and falls short of the full clone set. An unresolved V gene accounts for under half of the shortfall where checked; the remainder is of unknown origin. In this sample the table shows about 190,000 clones, approximately 85% of which occur a single time. 6.9% of the sample belongs to the ten largest clones. The source material was peripheral blood. The source is a man of 80 years or more with COVID-19, enrolled during active disease.

V is TRBV6-6 and J is TRBJ1-5; TRBD1 might be the D (5 bases). CDR1 and CDR2 from the germline V gene are MNHNY and SVGAGI (reference sequence). The CDR3 runs 16 residues. V lost 6 bases and J 4 bases, leaving 19 bases between the germline ends. For the CDR3, the DNA is TGTGCCAGCAGGGCCCCACTCGGGGGGGATAATCAGCCCCAGCATTTT. This encodes CASRAPLGGDNQPQHF.

This clone was observed a single time. This sequence joins TRBV4-1 and TRBJ2-2; 9 positions match TRBD2. Germline CDR1 reads MGHRA; CDR2 reads YSYEKL. The CDR3 runs to 16 residues. The ends lost 0 bases at V and 3 bases at J; junction bases unmatched: 2. The CDR3 DNA reads TGCGCCAGCAGCCAAGATGGGACTAGCTACACCGGGGAGCTGTTTTTT. This translates into CASSQDGTSYTGELFF.

The chain employs TRBV6-4 and TRBJ1-1; the match to TRBD1 covers 9 bases. CDR3 length: 15 residues. Germline V gives CDR1 MRHNA, CDR2 SNTAGT. The J segment lost 2 bases and the V segment lost 5 bases, leaving 6 bases of the junction unmatched. CDR3 coding DNA: TGTGCCAGCAGTCCACCGACAGGGGGTAACACTGAAGCTTTCTTT. This encodes CASSPPTGGNTEAFF.

This clone was found a few times. This chain links TRBV7-8 with TRBJ1-1; D unresolved. This CDR3 spans 13 amino acids. V lost 5 bases, J lost 3 bases, and 10 bases lay in between. CDR1 and CDR2 (germline): SGHVS, FQNEAQ. Here the CDR3 reads CASSRTRDTEAFF. In DNA, the CDR3 is TGTGCCAGCAGCCGTACGCGGGACACTGAAGCTTTCTTT.